This TCR beta chain came from a study of OX40 agonist ivuxolimab in advanced cancers. Describing the broader study: The costimulatory receptor OX40 (CD134) was targeted by ivuxolimab, a fully human IgG2 agonistic monoclonal antibody. The paper describes the monotherapy dose-escalation part (N ≈ 49 patients) of the phase I trial of ivuxolimab. The purpose of peripheral TCRbeta sequencing was to test whether ivuxolimab changed TCR sequence diversity and led to clonal T-cell expansion. Of the roughly 54 patients in dose escalation, around 19 had hepatocellular carcinoma, about 15 had melanoma, 9 had renal cell carcinoma and 9 had head and neck cancer. Intravenous ivuxolimab was administered to patients every 2 weeks at six dose levels: 0.01, 0.1, 0.3, 1.5, 3 and 10 mg/kg. In the dose-escalation cohort, 82.7% of patients were male, and the mean age was roughly 60 years, with a range of about 23 to 90. Patients were allowed to have had prior anti-PD-1, anti-PD-L1 or anti-CTLA-4 therapy, and more than 30% of the dose-escalation patients had previously received checkpoint inhibitors. Partial responses occurred in three dose-escalation patients: two with cutaneous melanoma and one with hepatocellular carcinoma.

This clone has just one count. Its cognate antigen has yet to be identified. The record has no base qualities; no much larger clone is one base away. What the authors observed across the whole study: The antigen specificity of the peripheral T cells that underwent clonal expansion was not determined. On average, CD8+ T cells showed more expanded clones than CD4+ T cells after ivuxolimab. In partial responders in the 0.1-3.0 mg/kg groups, normalized peripheral clonal expansion was found to be among the lowest, especially among CD8+ T cells. At doses of 0.1 to 3.0 mg/kg, clonal expansion of both CD4+ and CD8+ T cells in blood was seen between baseline and week 6. Low levels of normalized T-cell clonal expansion were also shown by some nonresponding patients.

From the cysteine up to the phenylalanine, the CDR3 has a length of 14 residues. The kept DNA is CDR3 alone, 42 bases in frame from the first base. Trimming accounts for 3 bases at V and 3 bases at J, while the number of junction bases matched to no gene is 1. Based on the germline V gene (reference sequence), the CDR1 and CDR2 sequences are MNHEY and SMNVEV. The trial excluded patients who had a history of autoimmune disease or who were on systemic immunosuppression. Peripheral blood for TCR sequencing was drawn from every dose cohort at baseline, at cycle 4 day 1 and at cycle 7 day 1. The samples were taken from a phase I, first-in-human, multicenter, open-label dose-escalation trial of ivuxolimab. Adults with locally advanced or metastatic melanoma, renal cell carcinoma, hepatocellular carcinoma or head and neck squamous cell carcinoma were enrolled in the trial. Before TCR sequencing, CD4+ T cells and CD8+ T cells from peripheral blood were sorted into separate populations.

To sequence the TCRbeta CDR3 region, genomic DNA was isolated from the sorted cells. The immunoSEQ Assay was used for sequencing of TCRbeta CDR3 regions. The clones in this table, taken by TCRdb from immuneACCESS, are in-frame only. Not every clone is retained; where verified, under half of the shortfall comes from an unresolved V gene, and the cause of the rest is unknown. The sample includes under 80,000 clones, with over 90% observed a single time. Jointly, the top ten make up about 6.6% of the sample. This clonotype was obtained from an adult with an advanced solid tumor such as melanoma, head and neck, liver or kidney cancer. The chain is made from TRBV27 and TRBJ2-5; the junction holds 10 bases that match TRBD2. The sequenced sample was CD4+ or CD8+ T cells sorted from blood, obtained in a trial of the OX40 agonist ivuxolimab. The sequence in DNA is TGTGCCAGCAGTTTCCTAGCGGGGGAAGAGACCCAGTACTTC. This encodes CASSFLAGEETQYF.